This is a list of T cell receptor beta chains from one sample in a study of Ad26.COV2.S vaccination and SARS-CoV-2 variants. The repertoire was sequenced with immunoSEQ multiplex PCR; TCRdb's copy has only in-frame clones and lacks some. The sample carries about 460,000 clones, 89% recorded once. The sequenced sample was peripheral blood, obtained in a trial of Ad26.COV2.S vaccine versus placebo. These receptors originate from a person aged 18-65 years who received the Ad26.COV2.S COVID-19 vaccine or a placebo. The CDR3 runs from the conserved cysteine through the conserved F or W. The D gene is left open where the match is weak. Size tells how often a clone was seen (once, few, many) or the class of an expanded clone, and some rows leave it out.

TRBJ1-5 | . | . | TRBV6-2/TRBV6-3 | CASSQDGYSNQPQHF | TGTGCCAGCAGTCAAGACGGATATAGCAATCAGCCCCAGCATTTT
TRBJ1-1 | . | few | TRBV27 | CASSLSAGRWPEAFF | TGTGCCAGCAGTTTATCGGCAGGGAGGTGGCCTGAAGCTTTCTTT
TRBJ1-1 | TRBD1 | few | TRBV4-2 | CASSHTGGTEAFF | TGTGCCAGCAGCCATACAGGGGGCACTGAAGCTTTCTTT
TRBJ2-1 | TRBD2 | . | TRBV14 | CASSTQPGLAGVTNEQFF | TGTGCCAGCAGTACCCAACCGGGACTAGCGGGAGTTACAAATGAGCAGTTCTTC
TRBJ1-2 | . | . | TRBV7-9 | CASSLASGEDYTF | TGTGCCAGCAGCTTAGCGTCAGGGGAGGACTACACCTTC
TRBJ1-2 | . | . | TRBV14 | CASSRGGDFPYGYTF | TGTGCCAGCAGCCGGGGGGGGGATTTCCCCTATGGCTACACCTTC
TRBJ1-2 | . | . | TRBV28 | CASTSWGASNYGYTF | TGTGCCAGCACATCGTGGGGGGCTTCAAACTATGGCTACACCTTC
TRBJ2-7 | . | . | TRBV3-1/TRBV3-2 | CASSHLREGEQYF | TGTGCCAGCAGCCACCTGAGAGAGGGAGAGCAGTACTTC
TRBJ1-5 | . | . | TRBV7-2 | CASSLNAGLNQPQHF | TGTGCCAGCAGCCTAAACGCCGGGCTTAATCAGCCCCAGCATTTT
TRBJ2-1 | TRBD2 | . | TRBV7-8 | CASSWGGYNNEQFF | TGTGCCAGCAGCTGGGGAGGGTACAACAATGAGCAGTTCTTC
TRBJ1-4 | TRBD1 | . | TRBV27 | CASSQMYRGRTNEKLFF | TGTGCCAGCAGTCAGATGTACAGGGGAAGGACTAATGAAAAACTGTTTTTT
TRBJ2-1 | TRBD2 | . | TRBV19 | CASSPTGGDYNEQFF | TGTGCCAGTAGTCCTACCGGGGGGGATTACAATGAGCAGTTCTTC
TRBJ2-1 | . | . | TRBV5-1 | CASSLEGRNEQFF | TGCGCCAGCAGCTTGGAGGGGAGGAATGAGCAGTTCTTC
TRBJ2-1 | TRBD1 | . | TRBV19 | CASSMGQGPYNEQFF | TGTGCCAGTAGTATGGGACAGGGCCCTTACAATGAGCAGTTCTTC
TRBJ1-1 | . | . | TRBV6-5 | CASRVGSGTEAFF | TGTGCCAGCAGGGTTGGGAGTGGCACTGAAGCTTTCTTT
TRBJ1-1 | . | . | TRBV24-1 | CATSLGPNTEAFF | TGTGCCACCAGCCTGGGCCCTAACACTGAAGCTTTCTTT
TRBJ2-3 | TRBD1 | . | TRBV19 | CASSIWDSPTDTQYF | TGTGCCAGTAGTATTTGGGACAGTCCCACAGATACGCAGTATTTT
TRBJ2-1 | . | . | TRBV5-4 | CASSLRYNEQFF | TGTGCCAGCAGCTTGAGGTACAATGAGCAGTTCTTC
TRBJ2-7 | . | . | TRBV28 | CASRTGLKGQYF | TGTGCCAGCAGGACGGGCCTAAAGGGGCAGTACTTC
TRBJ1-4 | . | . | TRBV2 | CASSSRAGNEKLFF | TGTGCCAGCAGTAGCCGGGCGGGTAATGAAAAACTGTTTTTT
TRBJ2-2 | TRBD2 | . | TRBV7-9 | CASSVGDVGSGSFGELFF | TGTGCCAGCAGCGTGGGCGATGTTGGTAGCGGGAGTTTCGGGGAGCTGTTTTTT
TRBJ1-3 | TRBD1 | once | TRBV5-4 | CASSGTGVSGNTIYF | TGTGCCAGCAGCGGTACAGGGGTTTCTGGAAACACCATATATTTT
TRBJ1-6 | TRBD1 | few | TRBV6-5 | CASSYSSRDSVSPLHF | TGTGCCAGCAGTTACTCGAGTAGGGACAGCGTCTCACCCCTCCACTTT
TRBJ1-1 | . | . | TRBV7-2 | CASSPRQVNTEAFF | TGTGCCAGCAGCCCACGACAGGTAAACACTGAAGCTTTCTTT
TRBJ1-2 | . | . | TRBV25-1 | CASRFEDRDGYTF | TGTGCCAGCCGCTTCGAGGATAGGGACGGCTACACCTTC
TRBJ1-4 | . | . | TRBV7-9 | CASSLGIPNEKLFF | TGTGCCAGCAGCTTAGGTATACCTAATGAAAAACTGTTTTTT
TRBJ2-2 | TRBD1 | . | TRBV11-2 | CASSKQGATIITGELFF | TGTGCCAGCAGCAAACAGGGGGCGACCATTATCACCGGGGAGCTGTTTTTT
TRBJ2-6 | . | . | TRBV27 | CASSYRDGANVLTF | TGTGCCAGCAGTTACAGAGATGGGGCCAACGTCCTGACTTTC
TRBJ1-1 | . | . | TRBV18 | CASSSGTGNTEAFF | TGTGCCAGCTCATCAGGGACGGGGAACACTGAAGCTTTCTTT
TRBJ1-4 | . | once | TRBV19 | CASAGRINEKLFF | TGTGCCAGTGCGGGCCGGATTAATGAAAAACTGTTTTTT
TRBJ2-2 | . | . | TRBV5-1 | CASSLLPANTGELFF | TGCGCCAGCAGCTTACTCCCGGCGAACACCGGGGAGCTGTTTTTT
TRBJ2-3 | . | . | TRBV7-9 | CASSHRSSDTQYF | TGTGCCAGCAGCCACCGATCCTCAGATACGCAGTATTTT
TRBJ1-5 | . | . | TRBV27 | CASARQASNQPQHF | TGTGCCAGCGCGCGGCAGGCTAGCAATCAGCCCCAGCATTTT
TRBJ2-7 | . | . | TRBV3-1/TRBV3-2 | CASSQGSGEQYF | TGTGCCAGCAGCCAAGGGTCGGGCGAGCAGTACTTC
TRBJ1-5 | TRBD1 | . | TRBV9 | CASSGTGSSNQPQHF | TGTGCCAGCAGCGGGACAGGATCAAGCAATCAGCCCCAGCATTTT
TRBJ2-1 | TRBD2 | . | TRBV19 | CASSIVLAGNNEQFF | TGTGCCAGTAGTATAGTGCTAGCGGGAAACAATGAGCAGTTCTTC